This T cell receptor beta chain stems from a study of regulatory T cells in long-lasting Graves disease. Study-wide background: Graves' patients, newly diagnosed, had taken antithyroid drugs under 3 months.

For TCR beta, libraries came from iRepertoire HTBI primers and Arm-PCR of CDR3 regions. One entry per CDR3 protein, called by TCRdb with MiXCR from the multiplex PCR reads. This table holds around 420,000 distinct CDR3 sequences, about 15% found once. V was clipped by 0 bases and J by 2 bases; unmatched bases: 3. This CDR3 is 15 amino acids long. Germline CDR1 is SGHRS and CDR2 is YFSETQ. Time point given: newly diagnosed GD, antithyroid drugs for less than 3 months. Extracted RNA from PBMCs served as the source of the TCR library. American Thyroid Association guidelines defined how Graves' disease was diagnosed. These same records also appear under a second study, on T cells in Graves' hyperthyroidism and ophthalmopathy. That paper adds: The diagnoses drew upon clinical symptoms, serum thyroxine and TRAb, thyroid ultrasound and orbital computed tomography.

The rearrangement uses TRBV5-1 and TRBJ2-3, with 7 bases aligning to TRBD2. This specimen was peripheral blood mononuclear cells (PBMCs), taken at new diagnosis, from a patient treated with antithyroid drugs. This clonotype was obtained from a woman in her forties with Graves disease. The CDR3 DNA reads as TGCGCCAGCAGCTTGGAGGGACTAACCACAGATACGCAGTATTTT. Its translation is CASSLEGLTTDTQYF.